The 27 T cell receptor beta chains below come from one sample, sequenced in a study of Ad26.COV2.S vaccination and SARS-CoV-2 variants. Generated by immunoSEQ multiplex PCR, the TCRdb table keeps only in-frame clones and is missing some. The sample has hundreds of thousands of clones; roughly 86% are singletons. Treatment indicated: 15 to 20 received Ad26.COV2.S at low or high dose, single or two shots; about 5 received placebo; per-sample allocation not given. Sampling was done on day 63 after the first vaccine or placebo injection. The sample in question was peripheral blood, obtained in a trial of Ad26.COV2.S vaccine versus placebo. These receptors all come from a person aged 18 to 59 who received the Ad26.COV2.S COVID-19 vaccine or a placebo.

The chain has TRBV20-1 and TRBJ1-1; possible D gene TRBD1, 5 bases. Per germline, CDR1 DFQATT and CDR2 SNEGSKA (reference sequence). Trimming shortened V by 4 bases and J by 1 base, and 13 bases separated the two germline ends. This CDR3 comprises 14 residues. CDR3 DNA: TGCAGTGCTATTGAGGGGAGTACGAACACTGAAGCTTTCTTT. This codes for CSAIEGSTNTEAFF.

The chain combines TRBV27 with TRBJ2-6; the D gene is possibly TRBD1 (6 bases). Deletions cut 5 bases from V and 1 base from J, with 18 bases between. This CDR3 contains 18 residues. Germline V lookup: CDR1 MNHEY, CDR2 SMNVEV (reference sequence). The DNA of the CDR3 is TGTGCCAGCAGTCCCCTTGGGCAGGGGCGATCTGGGGCCAACGTCCTGACTTTC. Encoded protein: CASSPLGQGRSGANVLTF.

The V and J genes are TRBV29-1 and TRBJ2-2; tentatively, D is TRBD1 (6 bases). The V end lost 6 bases, the J end lost 4 bases, and 15 bases lay between the germline ends. The CDR3 length is 14 residues. Germline V lookup: CDR1 SQVTM, CDR2 ANQGSEA. CDR3 amino acids: CSVDQGSVTGELFF. CDR3 nucleotides: TGCAGCGTAGATCAGGGGTCGGTCACCGGGGAGCTGTTTTTT.

This clone was observed a single time. V gene TRBV5-6 combines with J gene TRBJ2-1, with 13 bases that match TRBD2. CDR1 and CDR2 (germline): SGHDT, YYEEEE. The V segment lost 1 base and the J segment 4 bases; nucleotides outside the gene matches: 5. The CDR3 spans 17 residues. CDR3 sequence reads: CASSLPGLAGSYNEQFF. DNA of the CDR3: TGTGCCAGCAGCTTGCCGGGACTAGCGGGGTCTTACAATGAGCAGTTCTTC.

The chain joins TRBV25-1 to TRBJ1-6; D ambiguous. Germline V gives CDR1 MGHDK, CDR2 SYGVNS. The CDR3 totals 12 residues. Trimming took off 4 bases at V and 9 bases at J, with 7 bases between the two ends. This chain's CDR3 is CASSAPGSPLHF. CDR3 DNA: TGTGCCAGCAGTGCCCCTGGTTCACCCCTCCACTTT.

The rearrangement joins TRBV6-4 to TRBJ1-1, with D unclear. Germline V gives CDR1 MRHNA, CDR2 SNTAGT. This CDR3 contains 14 residues. Deletions cut 0 bases from V and 1 base from J, with 6 bases between. The CDR3 region has the DNA TGTGCCAGCAGTGACTCTAACAGGAACACTGAAGCTTTCTTT. Protein sequence: CASSDSNRNTEAFF.

This clone came up once. The chain employs TRBV2 and TRBJ2-7; 8 nucleotides match TRBD1. The V gene end was trimmed by 6 bases and the J gene end by 4 bases; junction bases not matched to a gene: 11. The length of the CDR3 is 15 residues. Germline CDR1 SNHLY, CDR2 FYNNEI. Here the CDR3 reads CASRGEARGLYEQYF. CDR3 DNA: TGTGCCAGCAGAGGCGAGGCCAGGGGGCTGTACGAGCAGTACTTC.

Only a few counts were recorded for this clone. The gene calls are TRBV10-3 and TRBJ1-3; the D gene is possibly TRBD1 (6 bases). V lost 6 bases and J 2 bases, leaving 14 bases between the germline ends. The germline CDR1 and CDR2 sequences are ENHRY and SYGVKD. This CDR3 spans 15 amino acids. CDR3 sequence (DNA): TGTGCCATCAGCCCCCCCCGACAGGCTGGAAACACCATATATTTT. Its protein product is CAISPPRQAGNTIYF.

About this clone: The sample carries other DNA sequences with the same CDR3. In DNA, the CDR3 is TGTGCCAGCAGCAGGACTGATTACGAGCAGTACTTC. This gives the protein CASSRTDYEQYF. The chain carries TRBV7-9 and TRBJ2-7; D is possibly TRBD2 (5 bases). V was shortened by 5 bases and J by 4 bases, with 9 bases between the two germline ends. The CDR3 sequence is 12 residues long. Germline lookup yields CDR1 SEHNR and CDR2 FQNEAQ (reference sequence).

This clone was detected ten times or more. The chain couples TRBV5-5 to TRBJ1-3; D gene ambiguous. Germline V gene lookup returns CDR1 SGHKS and CDR2 YYEKEE (reference sequence). Trimming shortened V by 0 bases and J by 1 base, and 8 bases separated the two germline ends. The CDR3 loop spans 15 amino acids. The CDR3 here is CASSLDAGSGNTIYF. The CDR3 region has the DNA TGTGCCAGCAGCTTGGACGCGGGGTCTGGAAACACCATATATTTT.

V gene TRBV6-5 combines with J gene TRBJ1-1; D remains ambiguous. The CDR3 runs to 16 residues. CDR1 and CDR2 (germline): MNHEY, SVGAGI. V was cut by 0 bases and J by 0 bases, with 11 bases left in between. CDR3 region: CASSYSVGRLNTEAFF. CDR3 DNA: TGTGCCAGCAGTTACTCGGTAGGCAGGTTGAACACTGAAGCTTTCTTT.

This clone was recorded only once. The chain joins TRBV5-6 to TRBJ1-1; unclear D gene. Germline CDR1 is SGHDT and CDR2 is YYEEEE. V lost 0 bases, J lost 1 base, and 10 bases lay in between. The CDR3 has 15 residues. CDR3 residues: CASSLELWGNTEAFF. For the CDR3, the DNA is TGTGCCAGCAGCTTGGAGCTATGGGGGAACACTGAAGCTTTCTTT.

The chain recombines TRBV18 with TRBJ1-2; TRBD1 aligns across 8 bases. CDR1 and CDR2 from the germline V gene are KGHSH and LQKENI. The CDR3 is made up of 13 amino acids. V dropped 3 bases and J dropped 7; count of bases not matched to a gene: 4. CDR3 loop: CASSPDRVSGYTF. CDR3 in DNA: TGTGCCAGCTCACCGGACAGGGTTAGTGGCTACACCTTC.

The chain uses TRBV11-2 and TRBJ2-2, with D maybe TRBD2 (5 bases). Germline CDR1 reads SGHAT; CDR2 reads FQNNGV. The CDR3 totals 15 residues. The V end was cut by 1 base, the J end by 5 bases, with 11 bases between. CDR3: CASSLASGGTGELFF. CDR3 nucleotides: TGTGCCAGCAGCTTAGCTTCCGGCGGGACCGGGGAGCTGTTTTTT.

The chain joins TRBV6-4 to TRBJ2-5; D ambiguous. The CDR3 sequence is 13 residues long. The ends were cut back, 7 bases at V and 5 bases at J, with 14 bases in the middle. Germline V lookup: CDR1 MRHNA, CDR2 SNTAGT. The CDR3 DNA reads TGTGCCAGCATCGACACGGACCTCGAGACCCAGTACTTC. Translating gives CASIDTDLETQYF.

This clone was counted between two and nine times. The chain links TRBV2 to TRBJ2-7, with TRBD2 matching 10 bases. The CDR3 totals 15 residues. Looked up from germline, CDR1 is SNHLY and CDR2 is FYNNEI. V trimming: 3 bases; J trimming: 6 bases; junction bases outside the gene matches: 8. The CDR3 reads CASSEWVAGGGEQYF. The CDR3 DNA reads as TGTGCCAGCAGTGAGTGGGTAGCGGGGGGCGGCGAGCAGTACTTC.

J is TRBJ1-1 and V is TRBV6-5, with TRBD1 as a possible D gene (5 bases). V lost 2 bases to trimming and J lost 0 bases, with 10 bases between them. Germline V lookup: CDR1 MNHEY, CDR2 SVGAGI. This CDR3 is 15 amino acids long. The CDR3: CASSYTGTMNTEAFF. CDR3 DNA: TGTGCCAGCAGTTACACGGGGACCATGAACACTGAAGCTTTCTTT.

This chain joins TRBV2 and TRBJ2-5; 15 bases line up with TRBD2. This CDR3 spans 16 amino acids. CDR1 is SNHLY and CDR2 is FYNNEI in the germline V gene. Trimming took 5 bases from V and 2 from J; bases not matched to a gene: 3. CDR3 protein: CASSPGLAGGQETQYF. CDR3 DNA sequence: TGTGCCAGCAGTCCGGGACTAGCGGGGGGACAAGAGACCCAGTACTTC.

V gene TRBV11-2 combines with J gene TRBJ1-2; D not resolved. The CDR3 runs to 14 residues. From germline, CDR1 is SGHAT and CDR2 FQNNGV. V lost 1 base and J 6 bases, leaving 12 bases between the germline ends. DNA of the CDR3: TGTGCCAGCAGCTTAGGGGGTAGTCAGGATGGCTACACCTTC. Translated: CASSLGGSQDGYTF.

V gene TRBV24-1 combines with J gene TRBJ1-2; 9 nucleotides match TRBD1. CDR1 is KGHDR and CDR2 is SFDVKD in the germline V gene. The junction had 2 bases not matched to a gene; V was cut back by 5 bases and J by 5 bases. The CDR3 covers 13 residues. The CDR3: CATSGGTGYGYTF. The CDR3 DNA sequence: TGTGCCACCAGTGGTGGGACAGGGTATGGCTACACCTTC.

This clone came up a few times. The rearrangement links TRBV30 to TRBJ1-1, with 7 bases fitting TRBD1. V was pared by 7 bases and J by 4 bases, with 6 bases of the junction left unmatched. Germline V CDR1 and CDR2: GTSNPN, SVGIG (reference sequence). The CDR3 has 12 amino acids. CDR3 in amino acids: CASSRGGTEAFF. In nucleotides, the CDR3 is TGTGCCTCCTCCAGGGGGGGCACTGAAGCTTTCTTT.

The V call is TRBV5-1, the J call TRBJ2-1, with 8 bases fitting TRBD1. V was clipped by 3 bases and J by 4 bases; unmatched bases: 3. The CDR3 runs to 14 residues. Germline V gene data show CDR1 as SGHRS and CDR2 as YFSETQ. The CDR3 is CASSSQGAYNEQFF. Here the CDR3 DNA reads TGCGCCAGCAGCTCCCAGGGGGCATACAATGAGCAGTTCTTC.

The genes are TRBV12-2 and TRBJ2-7; the table's D call, TRBD2, was not checked against the DNA. TRBV12-2 constitutes a pseudogene. This CDR3 has 18 residues. CDR3 bases: TGTGCAAGTCGCTTACCCCTCCTGTTTACTCCGAAAAGCTACGAGCAGTACTTC. It specifies CASRLPLLFTPKSYEQYF.

This clone has just a few counts. The genes are TRBV7-9 and TRBJ1-1; perhaps TRBD1 as D (5 bases). The CDR3 spans 15 residues. The germline V and J ends were trimmed by 1 base and 10 bases, with 19 bases remaining between them. In germline, CDR1 is SEHNR, CDR2 FQNEAQ (reference sequence). The CDR3 loop is CASSLDSGALHPAFF. CDR3 in DNA: TGTGCCAGCAGCTTAGATTCTGGGGCCCTACACCCAGCTTTCTTT.

The rearrangement uses TRBV7-9 and TRBJ1-1; D is unresolved. Trimming shortened V by 1 base and J by 11 bases, and 11 bases separated the two germline ends. The CDR3 sequence is 12 residues long. Germline CDR1 and CDR2: SEHNR and FQNEAQ (reference sequence). The chain's CDR3 is CASSLEGSMAFF. CDR3 nucleotides: TGTGCCAGCAGCTTAGAAGGCAGTATGGCTTTCTTT.

V is TRBV19 and J is TRBJ1-1; D ambiguous. This CDR3 comprises 15 residues. Germline V gene sequence: CDR1 LNHDA, CDR2 SQIVND (reference sequence). Trimming cost V 3 bases and J 1 base, with 12 bases left between them. The CDR3 protein is CASSIGVLQNTEAFF. CDR3 bases: TGTGCCAGTAGTATTGGGGTCTTACAGAACACTGAAGCTTTCTTT.

The chain has TRBV18 and TRBJ2-7; 11 bases line up with TRBD2. The CDR3 is 15 residues long. V lost 0 bases to trimming and J lost 5 bases; unmatched junction nucleotides: 3. From germline, CDR1 is KGHSH and CDR2 LQKENI. This CDR3 reads CASSPPGLAAHEQYF. The CDR3 region has the DNA TGTGCCAGCTCACCACCGGGACTAGCGGCCCACGAGCAGTACTTC.